This T cell receptor (beta chain) was documented in a study of OX40 agonist ivuxolimab in advanced cancers. Study details: Dose-escalation subjects each had hepatocellular carcinoma, melanoma, renal cell or head and neck cancer.

The repertoire was sequenced with immunoSEQ multiplex PCR; TCRdb's copy has only in-frame clones and lacks some. The table includes some 69,000 clones, around 80% detected once. After removal of 0 bases from V and 1 base from J, the junction contained 1 base not matched to a gene. The germline V gene encodes CDR1 SGDLS and CDR2 YYNGEE. The CDR3 consists of 15 residues. This clone occurred a few times. Sequencing used CD4+ or CD8+ T cells sorted from blood, obtained in a trial of the OX40 agonist ivuxolimab. The TCR was taken from an adult with an advanced solid tumor such as melanoma, head and neck, liver or kidney cancer. This chain uses TRBV9 with TRBJ1-1, with 9 bases lining up with TRBD1. CDR3 in amino acids: CASSVAGQGNTEAFF. The CDR3 DNA sequence: TGTGCCAGCAGCGTAGCGGGACAGGGGAACACTGAAGCTTTCTTT. Supplemented by reference TRBV9 and TRBJ1-1, the full variable domain reads DSGVTQTPKHLITATGQRVTLRCSPRSGDLSVYWYQQSLDQGLQFLIQYYNGEERAKGNILERFSAQQFPDLHSELNLSSLELGDSALYFCASSVAGQGNTEAFFGQGTRLTVV.